A selection of T cell receptor beta chains follows, all from one sample in a study of T cells in Graves' hyperthyroidism and ophthalmopathy. MiXCR, run by TCRdb on the multiplex PCR reads, gives a single entry per CDR3 protein. Of 700,000 to 850,000 distinct CDR3 sequences listed, approximately 40% were seen once; the top ten hold roughly 30%. Source material: blood. These receptors were taken from a woman between 40 and 50 years old with Graves' hyperthyroidism. The CDR3 runs from the conserved cysteine through the conserved F or W. D genes are given only for firm matches. Size values are once, few and many counts, or a class for expanded clones, and some rows have none.

>NA|TRBV12-5|NA|TRBJ1-1
CATVEDGAGTEAFF
TGTGCTACCGTCGAGGACGGGGCGGGCACTGAAGCTTTCTTT
>NA|TRBV10-2|many|TRBJ2-2
CASTAGTVNTGELFF
TGCGCCAGCACCGCGGGGACTGTGAACACCGGGGAGCTGTTTTTT
>NA|TRBV7-8|many|TRBJ2-2
CASRTGTPYTGELFF
TGTGCCAGCAGAACCGGGACTCCCTACACCGGGGAGCTGTTTTTT
>NA|TRBV14|NA|TRBJ2-7
CASSHADDRTATYEQYF
TGTGCCAGCAGCCATGCCGACGACAGGACCGCCACCTACGAGCAGTACTTC
>TRBD2|TRBV12-3/TRBV12-4|few|TRBJ2-7
CASSSTSGLSYEQYF
TGTGCCAGCAGTTCGACTAGCGGGCTATCCTACGAGCAGTACTTC
>NA|TRBV7-9|many|TRBJ2-5
CASSARLEGQETQYF
TGTGCCAGCAGCGCCAGGCTTGAGGGCCAAGAGACCCAGTACTTC
>TRBD1|TRBV10-3|NA|TRBJ2-5
CASSSGGQGQETQYF
TGTGCCAGCAGTTCCGGGGGACAGGGACAAGAGACCCAGTACTTC
>NA|TRBV2|many|TRBJ1-5
CASSRGGGGFNQPQHF
TGTGCCAGCAGTAGAGGAGGGGGGGGGTTCAATCAGCCCCAGCATTTT
>NA|TRBV11-2|NA|TRBJ1-3
CASSLVQGGTGNTIYF
TGTGCCAGCAGCTTAGTACAGGGAGGAACTGGAAACACCATATATTTT
>NA|TRBV4-1|NA|TRBJ1-3
CASSRLAGDGNTIYF
TGCGCCAGCAGCCGACTAGCAGGGGACGGAAACACCATATATTTT
>NA|TRBV27|NA|TRBJ2-7
CASSALRRGYEQYF
TGTGCCAGCAGTGCCCTGCGGAGGGGCTACGAGCAGTACTTC
>NA|TRBV2|many|TRBJ2-7
CASSQQRYEQYF
TGTGCCAGCAGCCAACAGAGATACGAGCAGTACTTC
>NA|TRBV7-9|many|TRBJ1-1
CASSLGGVNSGFF
TGTGCCAGCAGCTTAGGGGGGGTGAATTCGGGATTCTTT
>NA|TRBV20-1|NA|TRBJ2-7
CSAREEPYSYEQYF
TGCAGTGCCAGAGAGGAGCCCTACTCCTACGAGCAGTACTTC